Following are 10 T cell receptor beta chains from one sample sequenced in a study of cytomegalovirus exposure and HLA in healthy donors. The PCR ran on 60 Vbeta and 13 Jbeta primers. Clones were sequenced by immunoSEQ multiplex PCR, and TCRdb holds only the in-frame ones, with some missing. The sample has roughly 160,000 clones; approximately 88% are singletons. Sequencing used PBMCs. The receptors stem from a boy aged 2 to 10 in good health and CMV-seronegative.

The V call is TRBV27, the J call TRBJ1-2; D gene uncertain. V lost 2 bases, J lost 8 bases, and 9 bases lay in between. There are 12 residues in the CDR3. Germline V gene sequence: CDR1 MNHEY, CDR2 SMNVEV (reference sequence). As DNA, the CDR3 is TGTGCCAGCAGTTTAGGCGGGGAGGGCTACACCTTC. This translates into CASSLGGEGYTF.

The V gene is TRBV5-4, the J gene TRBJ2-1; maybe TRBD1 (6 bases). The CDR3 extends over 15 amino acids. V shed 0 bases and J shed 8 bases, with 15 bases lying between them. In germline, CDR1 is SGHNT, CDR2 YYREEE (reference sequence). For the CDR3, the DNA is TGTGCCAGCAGCTTGGGGGGGACACCCAGCGATGAGCAGTTCTTC. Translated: CASSLGGTPSDEQFF.

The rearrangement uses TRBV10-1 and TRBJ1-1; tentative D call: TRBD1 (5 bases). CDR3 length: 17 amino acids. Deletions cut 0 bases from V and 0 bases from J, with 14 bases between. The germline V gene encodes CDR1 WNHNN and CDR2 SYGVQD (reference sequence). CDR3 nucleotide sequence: TGCGCCAGCAGTGAGTCGCTACCAGGGAGGTTGAACACTGAAGCTTTCTTT. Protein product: CASSESLPGRLNTEAFF.

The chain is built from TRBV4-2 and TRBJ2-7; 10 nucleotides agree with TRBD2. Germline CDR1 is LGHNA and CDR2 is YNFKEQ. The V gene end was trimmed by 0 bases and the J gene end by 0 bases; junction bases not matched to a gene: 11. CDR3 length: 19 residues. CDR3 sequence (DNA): TGTGCCAGCAGCCAAGACTGGACTAGCGGCTCCGAGGGCTCCTACGAGCAGTACTTC. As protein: CASSQDWTSGSEGSYEQYF.

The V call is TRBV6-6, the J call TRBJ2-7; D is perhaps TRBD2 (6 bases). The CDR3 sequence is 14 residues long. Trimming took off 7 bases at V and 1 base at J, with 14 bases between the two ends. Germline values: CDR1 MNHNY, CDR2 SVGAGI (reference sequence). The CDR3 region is CASTPGSQSYEQYF. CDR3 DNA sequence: TGTGCCAGCACCCCCGGGAGTCAGTCCTACGAGCAGTACTTC.

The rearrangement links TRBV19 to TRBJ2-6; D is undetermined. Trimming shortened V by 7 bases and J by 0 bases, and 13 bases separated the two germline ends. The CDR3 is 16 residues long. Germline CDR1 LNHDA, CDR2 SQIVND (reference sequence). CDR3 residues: CASTNIRSSGANVLTF. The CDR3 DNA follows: TGTGCCAGTACCAACATCCGCAGCTCTGGGGCCAACGTCCTGACTTTC.

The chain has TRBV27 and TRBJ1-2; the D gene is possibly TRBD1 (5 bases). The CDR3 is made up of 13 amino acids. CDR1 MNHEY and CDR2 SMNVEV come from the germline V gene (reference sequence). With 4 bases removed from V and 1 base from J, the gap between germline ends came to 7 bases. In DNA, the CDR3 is TGTGCCAGCAGTTCGACAGTTAACTATGGCTACACCTTC. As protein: CASSSTVNYGYTF.

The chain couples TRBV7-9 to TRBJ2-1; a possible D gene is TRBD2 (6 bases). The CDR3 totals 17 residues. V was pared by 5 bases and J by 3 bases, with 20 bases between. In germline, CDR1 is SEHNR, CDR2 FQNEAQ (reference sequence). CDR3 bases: TGTGCCAGCAGCGATATAACCGTAGCGGTCAGCTACAATGAGCAGTTCTTC. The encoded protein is CASSDITVAVSYNEQFF. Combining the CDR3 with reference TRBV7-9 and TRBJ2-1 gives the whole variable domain DTGVSQNPRHKITKRGQNVTFRCDPISEHNRLYWYRQTLGQGPEFLTYFQNEAQLEKSRLLSDRFSAERPKGSFSTLEIQRTEQGDSAMYLCASSDITVAVSYNEQFFGPGTRLTVL.

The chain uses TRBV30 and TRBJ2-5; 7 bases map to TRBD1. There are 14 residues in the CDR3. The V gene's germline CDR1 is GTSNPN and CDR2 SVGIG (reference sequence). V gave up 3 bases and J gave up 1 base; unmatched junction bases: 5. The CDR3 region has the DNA TGTGCCTGGAGCGCTGACAGGGCCCAAGAGACCCAGTACTTC. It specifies CAWSADRAQETQYF.

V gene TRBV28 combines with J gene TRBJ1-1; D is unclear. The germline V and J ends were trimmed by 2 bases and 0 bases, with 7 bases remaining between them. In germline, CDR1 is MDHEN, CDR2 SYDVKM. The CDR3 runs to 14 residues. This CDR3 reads CASSLEALNTEAFF. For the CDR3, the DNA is TGTGCCAGCAGTTTAGAAGCCTTGAACACTGAAGCTTTCTTT.